The present TCR beta chain was sequenced within a study of tumor-infiltrating lymphocytes in primary liver carcinoma. Findings of the study overall: Tumors significantly exceeded blood in top-250-clone fraction (p = 0.039).

DNA and RNA were both co-extracted from about 19-30 mg of bulk tissue that had not been sorted. Production of TCR beta cDNA used roughly 0.55 ug total RNA together with a constant-region primer. ARM-PCR was slightly modified, and three nested multiplex PCR rounds with it gave rise to the TCR beta libraries. A C-beta reverse primer was combined with TRBV1-TRBV30 forward primers in the first two PCR rounds, and each round had roughly 9 cycles. One entry per CDR3 protein results from TCRdb running MiXCR on the multiplex PCR reads. The table has 150,000 to 200,000 distinct CDR3 sequences, just under 85% seen once. Germline-derived CDR1 and CDR2 are MNHNS and SASEGT. The CDR3 consists of 14 residues. Remarks on this clonotype: Antigen unknown. A read error may produce the germline difference seen at one junction end.

This chain uses TRBV6-1 with TRBJ2-1; 9 bases fit TRBD2. Input material: tumor tissue from primary liver carcinoma. This TCR was sampled from a man aged 40-49 years with primary liver carcinoma and hepatitis B virus infection. Written as DNA, the CDR3 is TGTGCCAGCAGCCCTAGCGGGAATGGTAATGAGCGGTTCTTC. It translates to CASSPSGNGNERFF.